Each of the 32 T cell receptor beta chains below was sequenced from the same sample in a study of T cells in Graves' hyperthyroidism and ophthalmopathy. TCR beta CDR3 sequences were amplified from RNA transcripts. RT-PCR in the first round (using the HTBI primer set) targeted the TCR CDR3. Each CDR3 protein is one row after TCRdb ran MiXCR on the multiplex PCR reads. The sample records some 530,000 distinct CDR3 sequences, about 22% being singletons. Specimen: blood. These receptors all stem from a woman in her sixties or seventies with Graves' ophthalmopathy.

This clonotype was seen only a few times. The chain couples TRBV28 to TRBJ1-4; 7 bases line up with TRBD1. The trim removed 5 bases at V and 2 bases at J, leaving 5 bases unmatched. The CDR3 is 15 residues long. Germline assignment: CDR1 MDHEN and CDR2 SYDVKM. The CDR3 sequence is CASSVPTGTNEKLFF. CDR3 bases: TGTGCCAGCAGTGTCCCGACAGGGACTAATGAAAAACTGTTTTTT. The entire variable domain, with the rest obtained from reference TRBV28 and TRBJ1-4, is as follows: DVKVTQSSRYLVKRTGEKVFLECVQDMDHENMFWYRQDPGLGLRLIYFSYDVKMKEKGDIPEGYSVSREKKERFSLILESASTNQTSMYLCASSVPTGTNEKLFFGSGTQLSVL.

The rearrangement joins TRBV28 to TRBJ2-3; D may correspond to TRBD1 or TRBD2 (5 bases each). This CDR3 has 16 amino acids. Trimming cost V 5 bases and J 4 bases, with 19 bases left between them. Germline CDR1 and CDR2: MDHEN and SYDVKM. CDR3 loop: CASSPPGAGVADTQYF. The DNA for the CDR3 is TGTGCCAGCAGTCCCCCCGGGGCAGGTGTGGCAGATACGCAGTATTTT.

This clonotype was picked up a small number of times. The chain links TRBV25-1 to TRBJ2-5, with 7 positions matching TRBD2. Germline V lookup: CDR1 MGHDK, CDR2 SYGVNS. J was trimmed by 4 bases and V by 0 bases; bases with no gene match: 5. This CDR3 comprises 15 residues. The CDR3 DNA follows: TGTGCCAGCAGTGAATATGCGGGAGCGGGAGAGACCCAGTACTTC. This codes for CASSEYAGAGETQYF. Full variable domain (remainder filled in from reference TRBV25-1 and TRBJ2-5): EADIYQTPRYLVIGTGKKITLECSQTMGHDKMYWYQQDPGMELHLIHYSYGVNSTEKGDLSSESTVSRIRTEHFPLTLESARPSHTSQYLCASSEYAGAGETQYFGPGTRLLVL.

The CDR3 DNA sequence: TGCGCCAGCAGCTTGGCGGGGGAGGATTACGAGACCCAGTACTTC. Protein product: CASSLAGEDYETQYF. V is TRBV5-1 and J is TRBJ2-5; perhaps TRBD2 as D (6 bases). V was clipped by 0 bases and J by 5 bases, with 14 bases between them. This CDR3 is 15 amino acids long. Germline V lookup: CDR1 SGHRS, CDR2 YFSETQ.

The chain has TRBV10-3 and TRBJ1-2; 7 bases are a match to TRBD1. Germline lookup yields CDR1 ENHRY and CDR2 SYGVKD. V gave up 5 bases and J gave up 4 bases; unmatched junction bases: 4. The CDR3 spans 13 residues. The CDR3 spells CAISTGTAYGYTF. CDR3 in DNA: TGTGCCATCAGTACCGGGACAGCCTATGGCTACACCTTC.

This clonotype appeared once. A much larger clone is a single base away; this may be a read error. The V and J genes are TRBV6-9 and TRBJ2-1; 8 nucleotides agree with TRBD2. Germline V lookup: CDR1 MNHGY, CDR2 SVAAGI. There are 17 residues in the CDR3. CDR3 bases: TGTGCCAGCAGTTACACCGGCAGCGGGAGTTCCTACAATGAGCAGCTCTTC. This codes for CASSYTGSGSSYNEQLF.

This clonotype was seen a handful of times. This chain connects TRBV28 to TRBJ2-7; 8 bases align to TRBD2. Losses at the gene ends were 6 bases for V and 7 bases for J; bases not matched to a gene: 14. The CDR3 is 15 amino acids. Germline assignment: CDR1 MDHEN and CDR2 SYDVKM. The CDR3 DNA follows: TGTGCCAGCAGCCCAGCGGGGGTCCAATCGAGGGAGCAGTACTTC. Translation gives CASSPAGVQSREQYF.

The chain employs TRBV20-1 and TRBJ1-2, with TRBD1 matching over 7 bases. Germline V gene lookup returns CDR1 DFQATT and CDR2 SNEGSKA (reference sequence). The CDR3 is 14 amino acids. The V segment lost 3 bases and the J segment 0 bases; nucleotides outside the gene matches: 4. This CDR3 reads CSARRTGTNYGYTF. In nucleotides, the CDR3 is TGCAGTGCTAGGAGGACAGGAACTAACTATGGCTACACCTTC.

The V gene is TRBV6-4, the J gene TRBJ2-7; no firm D call. Trimming shortened V by 3 bases and J by 6 bases, and 6 bases separated the two germline ends. This CDR3 has 11 residues. CDR1 is MRHNA and CDR2 is SNTAGT in the germline V gene. CDR3 sequence (DNA): TGTGCCAGCAGTGAGTCTAGCGAGCAGTACTTC. It yields the protein CASSESSEQYF.

This clonotype was recorded at least ten times. This chain connects TRBV12-3 or TRBV12-4 to TRBJ1-2; D remains ambiguous. CDR3 length equals 12 residues. Trimming pared 4 bases from V and 4 bases from J, leaving 7 bases between. The CDR3 DNA is TGTGCCAGCAGTTCCGTGATCTATGGCTACACCTTC. This translates into CASSSVIYGYTF.

The chain uses TRBV5-5 and TRBJ1-1; tentative D call: TRBD1 (6 bases). The CDR3 loop spans 14 amino acids. Per germline, CDR1 SGHKS and CDR2 YYEKEE (reference sequence). V gave up 0 bases and J gave up 4 bases, with 10 bases separating them. Written as DNA, the CDR3 is TGTGCCAGCAGCTTGGGGACAGAGGGCACTGAAGCTTTCTTT. The encoded protein is CASSLGTEGTEAFF.

This clonotype was seen a few times. The V call is TRBV6-1, the J call TRBJ1-1; D gene ambiguous. The germline V gene has CDR1 MNHNS and CDR2 SASEGT. CDR3 length equals 15 residues. Trimming took off 5 bases at V and 6 bases at J, with 19 bases between the two ends. CDR3 nucleotides: TGTGCCAGCAGTTATAGACGGCGAGCAGAGCCTGAAGCTTTCTTT. Translating gives CASSYRRRAEPEAFF.

This clonotype was seen a single time. The chain is built from TRBV11-2 and TRBJ2-5; 11 positions agree with TRBD2. In germline, CDR1 is SGHAT, CDR2 FQNNGV. V lost 0 bases to trimming and J lost 5 bases; unmatched junction nucleotides: 5. The length of the CDR3 is 16 residues. The CDR3 DNA reads as TGTGCCAGCAGCTTAGATAGCGGGAGGGTTACCGAGACCCAGTACTTC. Translating gives CASSLDSGRVTETQYF.

With respect to this clonotype: Germline is not matched at one junction end, which may reflect a read error. The V and J genes are TRBV3-1 and TRBJ1-1; D not resolved. This CDR3 is built from 14 residues. Germline values: CDR1 LGHDT, CDR2 YNNKEL (reference sequence). The CDR3 sequence is CVSSQLTGVGKAFF. DNA of the CDR3: TGTGTCAGCAGCCAGCTAACCGGAGTCGGGAAAGCTTTCTTT.

The chain joins TRBV5-1 to TRBJ2-1; TRBD2 matches at 7 bases. Trimming took 0 bases from V and 5 from J; bases not matched to a gene: 8. The germline V gene has CDR1 SGHRS and CDR2 YFSETQ. CDR3 length: 16 residues. For the CDR3, the DNA is TGCGCCAGCAGCTTGGGTGAGGGAGGGGCGGACAATGAGCAGTTCTTC. Translation gives CASSLGEGGADNEQFF. Drawing the rest from reference TRBV5-1 and TRBJ2-1, the complete variable domain is KAGVTQTPRYLIKTRGQQVTLSCSPISGHRSVSWYQQTPGQGLQFLFEYFSETQRNKGNFPGRFSGRQFSNSRSEMNVSTLELGDSALYLCASSLGEGGADNEQFFGPGTRLTVL.

This clonotype was detected many times. The V gene is TRBV12-3 or TRBV12-4, the J gene TRBJ2-3, with no clear D. The CDR3 is 12 residues long. The V end was cut by 2 bases, the J end by 4 bases, with 4 bases between. In DNA, the CDR3 is TGTGCCAGCAGTTTATTTTCAGATACGCAGTATTTT. This codes for CASSLFSDTQYF.

The count of this clonotype is one. The gene calls are TRBV19 and TRBJ1-6; D not resolved. This CDR3 is 13 amino acids long. CDR1 and CDR2 from the germline V gene are LNHDA and SQIVND (reference sequence). Trimming removed 4 bases from V and 9 bases from J, with 10 bases in between. The CDR3 loop is CASSTLTPSPLHF. The DNA of the CDR3 is TGTGCCAGTAGTACCCTGACGCCTTCACCCCTCCACTTT.

V usage is TRBV30 and J usage is TRBJ2-2, with a possible D match to TRBD2 (6 bases). V dropped 0 bases and J dropped 3 bases, with 14 bases sitting between them. The CDR3 is made up of 16 amino acids. Germline values: CDR1 GTSNPN, CDR2 SVGIG (reference sequence). CDR3 in amino acids: CAWSVQPGTYTGELFF. CDR3 sequence (DNA): TGTGCCTGGAGTGTACAGCCCGGGACTTACACCGGGGAGCTGTTTTTT. Complete variable domain (other parts from reference TRBV30 and TRBJ2-2): SQTIHQWPATLVQPVGSPLSLECTVEGTSNPNLYWYRQAAGRGLQLLFYSVGIGQISSEVPQNLSASRPQDRQFILSSKKLLLSDSGFYLCAWSVQPGTYTGELFFGEGSRLTVL.

The J gene is TRBJ2-2, the V gene TRBV5-1, with D unresolved. This CDR3 contains 13 residues. Germline V CDR1 and CDR2: SGHRS, YFSETQ. V lost 0 bases and J 7 bases, leaving 7 bases between the germline ends. The DNA of the CDR3 is TGCGCCAGCAGCTTGGGCTTCGTCGGGGAGCTGTTTTTT. Amino acid sequence: CASSLGFVGELFF.

This clonotype was found a few times. The chain combines TRBV2 with TRBJ2-3; possible D gene TRBD2, 6 bases. Per the germline V gene, CDR1 is SNHLY and CDR2 is FYNNEI. The CDR3 is 15 amino acids. Trimming stripped 0 bases from V and 2 bases from J, with 9 bases between. CDR3 region: CASSEAGTYTDTQYF. As DNA, the CDR3 is TGTGCCAGCAGTGAAGCGGGGACTTACACAGATACGCAGTATTTT.

A few counts support this clonotype. The V and J genes are TRBV12-3 or TRBV12-4 and TRBJ2-1; D is possibly TRBD2 (6 bases). V was cut by 3 bases and J by 4 bases, with 22 bases left in between. The CDR3 sequence is 18 residues long. CDR3 amino acids: CASSFFVGGTLLYNEQFF. The DNA for the CDR3 is TGTGCCAGCAGTTTTTTCGTGGGCGGGACCTTACTATACAATGAGCAGTTCTTC.

This clonotype was observed a handful of times. The chain combines TRBV2 with TRBJ2-2; D call uncertain. The CDR3 sequence is 14 residues long. Germline CDR1 reads SNHLY; CDR2 reads FYNNEI. Trimming pared 4 bases from V and 2 bases from J, leaving 8 bases between. The CDR3 region has the DNA TGTGCCAGCAGTGTGGCGACCAACACCGGGGAGCTGTTTTTT. Its translation: CASSVATNTGELFF.

The sample holds many counts of this clonotype. V usage is TRBV18 and J usage is TRBJ2-7; no clear D. V shed 2 bases and J shed 4 bases, with 3 bases lying between them. The V gene's germline CDR1 is KGHSH and CDR2 LQKENI. The length of the CDR3 is 11 residues. The CDR3 reads CASSPEYEQYF. The CDR3 DNA is TGTGCCAGCTCACCAGAATACGAGCAGTACTTC.

The chain couples TRBV18 to TRBJ2-1, with 10 bases identical to TRBD2. The CDR3 consists of 16 residues. J lost 5 bases, V lost 3 bases, and 7 bases had no gene match. The germline gives CDR1 KGHSH, CDR2 LQKENI. The CDR3 protein is CASSPLVGLADNEQFF. DNA of the CDR3: TGTGCCAGCTCACCTCTGGTAGGACTAGCGGACAATGAGCAGTTCTTC.

Only a few counts were recorded for this clonotype. This chain connects TRBV12-5 to TRBJ2-5; 8 nucleotides align to TRBD1. Germline CDR1 LGHNT, CDR2 FRNRAP. With V trimmed by 4 bases and J by 4 bases, 5 bases remained unmatched. This CDR3 contains 14 residues. CDR3 bases: TGTGCTAGTGGTTCTCCGACAGGGGTAGAGACCCAGTACTTC. Amino acids: CASGSPTGVETQYF. Filled out from reference TRBV12-5 and TRBJ2-5, the complete variable domain reads DARVTQTPRHKVTEMGQEVTMRCQPILGHNTVFWYRQTMMQGLELLAYFRNRAPLDDSGMPKDRFSAEMPDATLATLKIQPSEPRDSAVYFCASGSPTGVETQYFGPGTRLLVL.

The chain recombines TRBV5-1 with TRBJ2-7; TRBD2 agrees at 14 bases. Germline CDR1 reads SGHRS; CDR2 reads YFSETQ. This CDR3 is 17 amino acids long. V gave up 0 bases and J gave up 3 bases; unmatched junction bases: 5. CDR3 region: CASSLAGTSGSDYEQYF. CDR3 DNA: TGCGCCAGCAGCTTGGCCGGGACTAGCGGGAGTGACTACGAGCAGTACTTC.

The sample holds a few counts of this clonotype. This chain connects TRBV19 to TRBJ1-2; D unclear. The CDR3 has 13 residues. V lost 9 bases and J 5 bases, leaving 16 bases between the germline ends. The V gene's germline CDR1 is LNHDA and CDR2 SQIVND (reference sequence). CDR3 DNA: TGTGCCAGCCGAACGGACGGAGCATATGGCTACACCTTC. This sequence encodes CASRTDGAYGYTF.

At least ten counts were recorded for this clonotype. The chain carries TRBV27 and TRBJ1-5; no clear D. CDR3 length: 14 residues. Germline-derived CDR1 and CDR2 are MNHEY and SMNVEV (reference sequence). The V gene lost 2 bases and the J gene lost 7 bases, with 12 bases spanning the gap. The CDR3 is CASSLNGVSQPQHF. The CDR3 coding sequence is TGTGCCAGCAGTTTAAATGGGGTTAGCCAGCCCCAGCATTTT.

This rearrangement joins TRBV3-1 to TRBJ1-3, with no clear D. This CDR3 spans 15 amino acids. Germline-derived CDR1 and CDR2 are LGHDT and YNNKEL (reference sequence). V lost 1 base, J lost 5 bases, and 12 bases lay in between. The CDR3, as DNA: TGTGCCAGCAGCCAAGCACCAGGCCCAAGAAACACCATATATTTT. Amino acids: CASSQAPGPRNTIYF.

V usage is TRBV6-1 and J usage is TRBJ2-7; 11 positions match TRBD2. Germline CDR1 is MNHNS and CDR2 is SASEGT. The length of the CDR3 is 14 residues. Trimming removed 5 bases from V and 6 bases from J; junction bases left unmatched: 6. This CDR3 reads CASSQTSGSAEQYF. DNA for the CDR3: TGTGCCAGCAGTCAAACTAGCGGGAGTGCCGAGCAGTACTTC.

Comment on this clonotype: This may come from a read error, since a much larger clone is one base off. V and J are TRBV7-2 and TRBJ2-3; a possible D gene is TRBD2 (5 bases). This CDR3 has 16 amino acids. Per germline, CDR1 SGHTA and CDR2 FQGNSA. V dropped 3 bases and J dropped 0 bases, with 13 bases sitting between them. The CDR3 protein is CASSLGPGISTDTQYF. In DNA form, the CDR3 reads TGTGCCAGCAGCTTGGGTCCCGGGATAAGCACAGATACGCAGTATTTT.

This clonotype was observed once. With a much larger clone just one base away, this may be a read error. This chain links TRBV4-3 with TRBJ2-3, with D possibly matching TRBD2 (5 bases). V was clipped by 3 bases and J by 6 bases, with 16 bases between them. The CDR3 spans 15 residues. Germline V lookup: CDR1 LGHNA, CDR2 YSLEER. CDR3 DNA sequence: TGCGCCAGCAGCCAGTCCGAGGAGGCTCCGGATACGCAGTATTTT. Its translation is CASSQSEEAPDTQYF.